The source of this T cell receptor beta chain is a study of molecular identifiers for immune sequencing clone quantification. Previously published methods and listed TCR primers were used for the bulk TCR libraries. TCRdb analysed the PCR reads with MiXCR anew, one entry per CDR3 protein. The sample contains some 320,000 distinct CDR3 sequences, over 20% of which appear only once. The germline gives CDR1 MDHEN, CDR2 SYDVKM. This CDR3 spans 15 amino acids. The V gene end was trimmed by 3 bases and the J gene end by 7 bases; junction bases not matched to a gene: 6. Preparation of naive CD8 libraries involved roughly 19,000 to 1,100,000 sorted cells and 10%, 30% or 50% RNA. Sorting isolated naive CD8 T cells as CD8+CD4-CCR7+CD45RA+ events. This clonotype was seen many times.

The chain carries TRBV28 and TRBJ1-6, with 7 bases fitting TRBD1. Sequencing input: naive CD8+ T cells from blood, with Jurkat cell RNA spiked in. Subset denoted: FACS-sorted CD8+CD4-CCR7+CD45RA+ naive T cells. This TCR was recovered from a human donor in good health. Some libraries in this study had Jurkat cell RNA spiked in. CDR3 residues: CASSLYRGLNSPLHF. DNA of the CDR3: TGTGCCAGCAGTTTGTACAGGGGTCTGAATTCACCCCTCCACTTT.